Listed here are 14 T cell receptor beta chains from one sample, sequenced in a study of blood T cells in healthy people across ages. A second PCR of roughly 7 to 11 cycles used a sample-barcoded 5' primer and a J-beta primer mix. Each CDR3 protein gets one entry after TCRdb re-called the 5' RACE reads with MiXCR. The sample yields about 830,000 distinct CDR3 sequences, about 62% seen once. The sequencing input was blood. Every receptor here comes from a young man in good health.

This clonotype was recorded once. The CDR3 sequence is CSARDRTSRNTGELFF. The CDR3 DNA reads as TGCAGTGCTAGGGACCGGACTAGCCGGAACACCGGGGAGCTGTTTTTT. The chain employs TRBV20-1 and TRBJ2-2, with 8 bases fitting TRBD2. The CDR3 sequence is 16 residues long. CDR1 is DFQATT and CDR2 is SNEGSKA in the germline V gene (reference sequence). Trimming at V came to 3 bases and at J to 1 base, leaving 7 bases not matched to a gene.

The V call is TRBV7-9, the J call TRBJ2-7, with 8 bases fitting TRBD2. The J call may be mistaken, given a closer DNA end match to TRBJ2-5. The CDR3 is 15 amino acids. Germline CDR1 is SEHNR and CDR2 is FQNEAQ (reference sequence). Here the CDR3 reads CASSLDGTRDETQYF. CDR3 coding DNA: TGTGCCAGCAGCTTAGATGGGACTAGGGACGAGACCCAGTACTTC.

The chain is built from TRBV30 and TRBJ1-4, with 11 bases identical to TRBD1. V lost 3 bases, J lost 6 bases, and 3 bases stayed unmatched. The CDR3 covers 14 residues. Germline loops: CDR1 GTSNPN, CDR2 SVGIG (reference sequence). CDR3 nucleotide sequence: TGTGCCTGGAGGCCGGGACAGGGGGATGAAAAACTGTTTTTT. The encoded protein is CAWRPGQGDEKLFF.

The J gene is TRBJ1-5, the V gene TRBV3-1; TRBD1 agrees at 7 bases. CDR3 size: 14 residues. The V gene end was trimmed by 1 base and the J gene end by 7 bases; junction bases not matched to a gene: 4. The germline V gene encodes CDR1 LGHDT and CDR2 YNNKEL (reference sequence). The CDR3 region has the DNA TGTGCCAGCAGCCAAGCAGGGGGACAACAGCCCCAGCATTTT. Encoded protein: CASSQAGGQQPQHF.

V is TRBV29-1 and J is TRBJ2-7; D may correspond to TRBD1 or TRBD2 (5 bases each). With 2 bases removed from V and 0 bases from J, the gap between germline ends came to 11 bases. Per the germline V gene, CDR1 is SQVTM and CDR2 is ANQGSEA. The CDR3 runs to 14 residues. The CDR3 region has the DNA TGCAGCGTTGAAAGGGACGTAGGCTCCTACGAGCAGTACTTC. Residues: CSVERDVGSYEQYF.

This clonotype was seen a handful of times. This chain joins TRBV7-2 and TRBJ2-4, with D unclear. The J call may be faulty, since TRBJ2-5 better matches the DNA end. Germline V gives CDR1 SGHTA, CDR2 FQGNSA. The length of the CDR3 is 16 residues. The CDR3 loop reads CASSLAAPLVRETQYF. CDR3 DNA: TGTGCCAGCAGCTTAGCGGCCCCTCTAGTCAGAGAGACCCAGTACTTC.

The V call is TRBV20-1, the J call TRBJ2-5; 7 bases fit TRBD2. There are 12 residues in the CDR3. In germline, CDR1 is DFQATT, CDR2 SNEGSKA (reference sequence). The trim removed 0 bases at V and 5 bases at J, leaving 0 bases unmatched. This CDR3 is CSARDGGETQYF. CDR3 in DNA: TGCAGTGCTAGAGACGGGGGGGAGACCCAGTACTTC.

This clonotype was counted only a few times. The chain couples TRBV4-3 to TRBJ2-7; D gene unclear. The CDR3 runs to 13 residues. V lost 0 bases and J 1 base, leaving 4 bases between the germline ends. Per germline, CDR1 LGHNA and CDR2 YSLEER. CDR3 nucleotides: TGCGCCAGCAGCCAAGATATGTCCTACGAGCAGTACTTC. It yields the protein CASSQDMSYEQYF.

J is TRBJ2-7 and V is TRBV24-1; maybe TRBD1 (5 bases). Trimming stripped 5 bases from V and 1 base from J, with 11 bases between. The germline V gene encodes CDR1 KGHDR and CDR2 SFDVKD. CDR3 length: 14 residues. The CDR3 DNA is TGTGCCACCAGTGGTTCGACAGAATCCTACGAGCAGTACTTC. The encoded protein is CATSGSTESYEQYF.

This clonotype has just a few counts. The chain has TRBV10-3 and TRBJ2-5; D ambiguous. Deletions cut 5 bases from V and 2 bases from J, with 9 bases between. This CDR3 comprises 13 residues. Germline assignment: CDR1 ENHRY and CDR2 SYGVKD. This CDR3 reads CAISPHGQETQYF. CDR3 in DNA: TGTGCCATCAGTCCACATGGACAAGAGACCCAGTACTTC.

This chain joins TRBV3-1 and TRBJ2-1; no clear D gene. The CDR3 has 15 residues. Trimming left V 0 bases short and J 3 bases short, with 9 bases between. The germline gives CDR1 LGHDT, CDR2 YNNKEL (reference sequence). The CDR3 DNA sequence: TGTGCCAGCAGCCAAGACACGGAGTTCTACAATGAGCAGTTCTTC. Translating it yields CASSQDTEFYNEQFF.

This clonotype appeared a few times. This chain links TRBV4-3 with TRBJ2-3; 9 bases match TRBD2. After removal of 4 bases from V and 6 bases from J, the junction contained 8 bases not matched to a gene. Germline assignment: CDR1 LGHNA and CDR2 YSLEER. CDR3 size: 15 residues. The CDR3 reads CASSRGLARSDTQYF. The DNA for the CDR3 is TGCGCCAGCAGCCGGGGACTAGCTAGATCGGATACGCAGTATTTT.

The V and J genes are TRBV9 and TRBJ2-7; 7 bases match TRBD2. Germline V gives CDR1 SGDLS, CDR2 YYNGEE. V lost 9 bases, J lost 3 bases, and 12 bases stayed unmatched. This CDR3 region has 14 residues. CDR3 region: CAKTSRSAGYEQYF. The DNA for the CDR3 is TGTGCCAAGACTAGCAGGTCTGCAGGCTACGAGCAGTACTTC.

This sequence joins TRBV9 and TRBJ1-4, with D possibly matching TRBD1 (6 bases). Trimming removed 0 bases from V and 8 bases from J, with 11 bases in between. Germline V CDR1 and CDR2: SGDLS, YYNGEE. This CDR3 contains 14 residues. In nucleotides, the CDR3 is TGTGCCAGCAGCGTAGGGGGGGCTCGGGAAAAACTGTTTTTT. As protein: CASSVGGAREKLFF.